The 13 T cell receptor beta chains listed next were all sequenced from one sample in a study of blood T cell repertoires in COVID-19. Only in-frame clones appear in the TCRdb table, and some are missing; sequencing was by immunoSEQ multiplex PCR. This table has some 190,000 clones, about 91% appearing once. The specimen was PBMCs or T cells enriched from blood (not recorded which). The source is a woman aged 40 to 50 with acute COVID-19.

This clone was found once. The V and J genes are TRBV6-5 and TRBJ2-7, with 9 bases matching TRBD1. The CDR3 is 15 residues long. Germline CDR1 is MNHEY and CDR2 is SVGAGI. V lost 0 bases, J lost 6 bases, and 6 bases stayed unmatched. The DNA for the CDR3 is TGTGCCAGCAGTTACTCCAGGACAGGGGCTTCCGAGCAGTACTTC. Amino acids: CASSYSRTGASEQYF.

The J gene is TRBJ2-5, the V gene TRBV10-1; no firm D call. V shed 6 bases and J shed 4 bases, with 6 bases lying between them. This CDR3 spans 11 amino acids. CDR1 is WNHNN, CDR2 SYGVQD, per germline (reference sequence). The CDR3 region is CASRYGETQYF. Written as DNA, the CDR3 is TGCGCCAGCAGGTACGGAGAGACCCAGTACTTC.

The chain is built from TRBV28 and TRBJ1-5, with a weak D call TRBD1 (6 bases). Germline-derived CDR1 and CDR2 are MDHEN and SYDVKM. V lost 7 bases, J lost 6 bases, and 19 bases lay in between. There are 15 residues in the CDR3. The CDR3 region is CASTRSRGLSQPQHF. DNA of the CDR3: TGTGCCAGCACCAGAAGCAGGGGATTGAGTCAGCCCCAGCATTTT.

The genes are TRBV6-5 and TRBJ2-3, with D perhaps TRBD2 (6 bases). Deletions cut 8 bases from V and 0 bases from J, with 12 bases between. Germline assignment: CDR1 MNHEY and CDR2 SVGAGI. CDR3 length equals 14 residues. The CDR3 loop reads CASALEGSTDTQYF. DNA for the CDR3: TGTGCCAGCGCTTTGGAGGGAAGCACAGATACGCAGTATTTT.

The chain uses TRBV5-1 and TRBJ1-1; 7 bases map to TRBD1. Trimming removed 3 bases from V and 1 base from J; junction bases left unmatched: 6. CDR1 and CDR2 from the germline V gene are SGHRS and YFSETQ. This CDR3 region has 15 residues. The CDR3 nucleotides are TGCGCCAGCAGCTCTTGGACAGGTCGGAACACTGAAGCTTTCTTT. It is translated as CASSSWTGRNTEAFF.

This chain connects TRBV1 to TRBJ2-7; the table's TRBD2 call for D was not verified on the DNA. TRBV1 is designated a pseudogene. The CDR3 covers 13 residues. In DNA, the CDR3 is TGCACCAGCAGCCAAAAGAGCTCCTACGAGCAGTACTTC. The encoded protein is CTSSQKSSYEQYF.

The chain employs TRBV27 and TRBJ2-2; no firm D call. Germline CDR1 is MNHEY and CDR2 is SMNVEV (reference sequence). Trimming removed 3 bases from V and 4 bases from J, with 15 bases in between. The CDR3 covers 16 residues. DNA for the CDR3: TGTGCCAGCAGTTTGAGGCACGAATACGGCACCGGGGAGCTGTTTTTT. Amino acids: CASSLRHEYGTGELFF.

This clone was seen more than once but under ten times. The chain joins TRBV9 to TRBJ1-1; TRBD1 matches 8 bases. This CDR3 is 12 amino acids long. The V and J ends lost 3 bases and 7 bases, in that order; junction bases with no gene match: 2. Germline V gene lookup returns CDR1 SGDLS and CDR2 YYNGEE. The CDR3 here is CASSDGQGEAFF. The CDR3 nucleotides are TGTGCCAGCAGCGACGGACAGGGTGAAGCTTTCTTT.

The chain has TRBV7-2 and TRBJ2-7, with 10 bases matching TRBD2. The CDR3 covers 16 residues. V was pared by 0 bases and J by 2 bases, with 4 bases of the junction left unmatched. Germline V gene lookup returns CDR1 SGHTA and CDR2 FQGNSA. The CDR3 region is CASSLAGLAETYEQYF. The DNA of the CDR3 is TGTGCCAGCAGCTTAGCTGGACTAGCGGAGACCTACGAGCAGTACTTC.

CDR3: CASSARRGWNTEAFF. The CDR3, as DNA: TGTGCCAGCAGCGCACGCAGGGGGTGGAACACTGAAGCTTTCTTT. J is TRBJ1-1 and V is TRBV3-1 (or the pseudogene TRBV3-2); 7 positions agree with TRBD1. The ends lost 5 bases at V and 1 base at J; junction bases unmatched: 7. Germline assignment: CDR1 LGHDT and CDR2 YNNKEL (reference sequence). The CDR3 runs 15 residues.

The chain recombines TRBV19 with TRBJ1-5, with D possibly being TRBD1 (6 bases). The germline V and J ends were trimmed by 7 bases and 0 bases, with 13 bases remaining between them. The CDR3 runs 15 residues. CDR1 and CDR2 (germline): LNHDA, SQIVND (reference sequence). The CDR3: CASNRQENSNQPQHF. The DNA of the CDR3 is TGTGCCAGTAATAGACAGGAGAATAGCAATCAGCCCCAGCATTTT.

The chain recombines TRBV6-5 with TRBJ2-1; weak D call: TRBD1 (6 bases). CDR1 and CDR2 from the germline V gene are MNHEY and SVGAGI. The length of the CDR3 is 14 residues. V was cut by 2 bases and J by 4 bases, with 9 bases left in between. In DNA, the CDR3 is TGTGCCAGCAGTTACGAGGGACATTACAATGAGCAGTTCTTC. Translating it yields CASSYEGHYNEQFF.

This clone was detected once. The rearrangement joins TRBV2 to TRBJ1-5; 9 positions agree with TRBD1. Looked up from germline, CDR1 is SNHLY and CDR2 is FYNNEI. Trimming at V came to 4 bases and at J to 5 bases, leaving 6 bases not matched to a gene. The CDR3 is made up of 15 amino acids. In DNA, the CDR3 is TGTGCCAGCAGTGTGGGACAGGGCTTTTATCAGCCCCAGCATTTT. Translating gives CASSVGQGFYQPQHF.